Listed here are 11 T cell receptor beta chains from one sample, sequenced in a study of T cells in Graves' hyperthyroidism and ophthalmopathy. It was RNA transcripts that yielded the amplified TCR beta CDR3 regions. TCR CDR3 regions were first amplified by RT-PCR with HTBI primers. MiXCR, applied by TCRdb to the multiplex PCR reads, yields one record per CDR3 protein. The sample lists approximately 250,000 distinct CDR3 sequences, roughly a quarter occurring once. The sequenced sample consisted of blood. Receptors originate from a woman aged 40 to 50 with Graves' ophthalmopathy.

The chain joins TRBV6-1 to TRBJ2-7; D is unclear. This CDR3 is 14 amino acids long. Germline loops: CDR1 MNHNS, CDR2 SASEGT. V gave up 4 bases and J gave up 2 bases, with 12 bases separating them. CDR3 in amino acids: CASSVVAATYEQYF. The DNA of the CDR3 is TGTGCCAGCAGTGTTGTGGCAGCCACCTACGAGCAGTACTTC.

This clonotype was observed many times. V gene TRBV10-1 combines with J gene TRBJ2-2; no clear D gene. The V gene lost 2 bases and the J gene lost 0 bases, with 25 bases spanning the gap. The germline CDR1 and CDR2 sequences are WNHNN and SYGVQD (reference sequence). The CDR3 runs to 21 residues. The CDR3 DNA reads TGCGCCAGCAGTGAGCAATACCCTAATGCTGCTATTGAAACGAACACCGGGGAGCTGTTTTTT. Its translation is CASSEQYPNAAIETNTGELFF.

This clonotype was detected many times. The chain employs TRBV27 and TRBJ1-3; perhaps TRBD1 as D (5 bases). Germline CDR1 MNHEY, CDR2 SMNVEV (reference sequence). V was shortened by 7 bases and J by 3 bases, with 13 bases between the two germline ends. The CDR3 is made up of 14 amino acids. CDR3: CASKPRGGGNTIYF. CDR3 coding DNA: TGTGCCAGCAAACCGCGGGGGGGTGGAAACACCATATATTTT.

V usage is TRBV10-3 and J usage is TRBJ1-2; no clear D gene. There are 12 residues in the CDR3. Germline CDR1 and CDR2: ENHRY and SYGVKD. V was pared by 5 bases and J by 4 bases, with 8 bases between. The CDR3 region has the DNA TGTGCCATCAGTACAAGTACCTATGGCTACACCTTC. Translating gives CAISTSTYGYTF.

This clonotype was counted at least ten times. V is TRBV28 and J is TRBJ1-2; possible D gene TRBD1, 6 bases. The length of the CDR3 is 13 residues. Germline CDR1 and CDR2: MDHEN and SYDVKM. The V end was cut by 5 bases, the J end by 7 bases, with 14 bases between. CDR3: CASSLQGFSGYTF. The CDR3 nucleotides are TGTGCCAGCAGTCTACAGGGTTTTAGTGGCTACACCTTC.

This clonotype was seen at least ten times. The V gene is TRBV3-1, the J gene TRBJ2-7; 9 bases fit TRBD1. From germline, CDR1 is LGHDT and CDR2 YNNKEL (reference sequence). The CDR3 length is 13 residues. J lost 6 bases, V lost 4 bases, and 4 bases had no gene match. The CDR3 spells CASSRQGGGEQYF. DNA for the CDR3: TGTGCCAGCAGCCGACAGGGGGGCGGCGAGCAGTACTTC.

This clonotype was found a few times. The V and J genes are TRBV3-1 and TRBJ2-7; D is perhaps TRBD1 or TRBD2 (5 bases each). V was pared by 0 bases and J by 6 bases, with 15 bases between. CDR1 LGHDT and CDR2 YNNKEL come from the germline V gene (reference sequence). CDR3 length: 15 residues. CDR3 in amino acids: CASSQEGTYIVEQYF. In DNA, the CDR3 is TGTGCCAGCAGCCAAGAAGGGACGTATATAGTCGAGCAGTACTTC.

This clonotype has a handful of counts. V and J are TRBV28 and TRBJ1-2; D uncertain. Germline values: CDR1 MDHEN, CDR2 SYDVKM. The V end was cut by 3 bases, the J end by 6 bases, with 17 bases between. The CDR3 totals 15 residues. This CDR3 reads CASSLGRVGLNGYTF. The CDR3 coding sequence is TGTGCCAGCAGTTTGGGTAGGGTGGGTTTGAATGGCTACACCTTC.

This clonotype was seen many times. The rearrangement joins TRBV30 to TRBJ2-5; TRBD2 aligns across 8 bases. The trim removed 0 bases at V and 5 bases at J, leaving 8 bases unmatched. Germline values: CDR1 GTSNPN, CDR2 SVGIG (reference sequence). The CDR3 contains 15 residues. CDR3 protein: CAWSVHGGRTETQYF. The CDR3 bases are TGTGCCTGGAGTGTACATGGCGGGAGGACTGAGACCCAGTACTTC.

This clonotype has at least ten counts. An end of the junction differs from the germline gene, which may be a read error. CDR3 nucleotide sequence: TGTGCCAGCAGACAACACTCTGGAGACACCATATATTTT. Amino acid sequence: CASRQHSGDTIYF. The chain combines TRBV6-5 with TRBJ1-3, with unresolved D. The germline V gene has CDR1 MNHEY and CDR2 SVGAGI. This CDR3 is built from 13 residues.

At least ten counts were recorded for this clonotype. V gene TRBV30 combines with J gene TRBJ1-1; weak D call: TRBD1 (5 bases). Trimming pared 2 bases from V and 5 bases from J, leaving 12 bases between. In germline, CDR1 is GTSNPN, CDR2 SVGIG (reference sequence). The CDR3 is 13 amino acids. CDR3 protein: CAWSWGGRTEAFF. The CDR3 bases are TGTGCCTGGAGTTGGGGGGGAAGGACTGAAGCTTTCTTT.